Below are 19 T cell receptor beta chains sequenced from a single sample in a study of T cells in Graves' hyperthyroidism and ophthalmopathy. Using RNA transcripts as the source, TCR beta CDR3 regions were amplified. During a first-round RT-PCR of the TCR CDR3, the HTBI primer set was used. Via MiXCR, TCRdb re-called the multiplex PCR reads, giving one row per CDR3 protein. This table holds 650,000 to 700,000 distinct CDR3 sequences, around 15% found once. Specimen: blood. The receptors here all came from a man over 45 with Graves' hyperthyroidism.

This clonotype was found once. The chain has TRBV2 and TRBJ2-5; D remains ambiguous. V was clipped by 6 bases and J by 5 bases, with 7 bases between them. CDR3 length equals 11 residues. Germline loops: CDR1 SNHLY, CDR2 FYNNEI. The CDR3 region is CASRQSETQYF. CDR3 nucleotides: TGTGCCAGCAGACAGAGCGAGACCCAGTACTTC.

This clonotype was recorded at least ten times. The V and J genes are TRBV2 and TRBJ2-3; D is uncertain. The germline CDR1 and CDR2 sequences are SNHLY and FYNNEI. This CDR3 has 15 residues. V dropped 0 bases and J dropped 0 bases, with 7 bases sitting between them. DNA of the CDR3: TGTGCCAGCAGTGAAGCGGAGACTAGCACAGATACGCAGTATTTT. It is translated as CASSEAETSTDTQYF.

The table lists this clonotype with many counts. The chain recombines TRBV12-3 or TRBV12-4 with TRBJ2-5; 9 positions agree with TRBD2. CDR3 length equals 15 residues. V was pared by 3 bases and J by 2 bases, with 4 bases of the junction left unmatched. The CDR3 region has the DNA TGTGCCAGCAGTTTCCGGCTAGCGGGACAAGAGACCCAGTACTTC. Amino acids: CASSFRLAGQETQYF.

This clonotype was counted many times. The rearrangement links TRBV28 to TRBJ1-2; TRBD1 aligns across 10 bases. Germline assignment: CDR1 MDHEN and CDR2 SYDVKM. The CDR3 length is 15 residues. J was trimmed by 7 bases and V by 1 base; bases with no gene match: 6. CDR3 sequence: CASSLFRQGAFGYTF. In DNA form, the CDR3 reads TGTGCCAGCAGTTTATTCCGACAGGGGGCCTTTGGCTACACCTTC.

This clonotype was seen repeatedly, ten times or more. The gene calls are TRBV28 and TRBJ2-1, with TRBD2 identical over 9 bases. Germline trimming cut 4 bases from V and 4 bases from J; bases unmatched to any gene: 8. Per germline, CDR1 MDHEN and CDR2 SYDVKM. This CDR3 spans 16 amino acids. The CDR3 reads CASSSALAGKYNEQFF. DNA of the CDR3: TGTGCCAGCAGTTCCGCCCTAGCGGGGAAATACAATGAGCAGTTCTTC. The entire variable domain, with the rest obtained from reference TRBV28 and TRBJ2-1, is as follows: DVKVTQSSRYLVKRTGEKVFLECVQDMDHENMFWYRQDPGLGLRLIYFSYDVKMKEKGDIPEGYSVSREKKERFSLILESASTNQTSMYLCASSSALAGKYNEQFFGPGTRLTVL.

This clonotype appeared many times. The chain combines TRBV28 with TRBJ1-4; D uncertain. V was cut by 8 bases and J by 0 bases, with 10 bases left in between. CDR1 is MDHEN and CDR2 is SYDVKM in the germline V gene. CDR3 length: 14 residues. The CDR3 DNA follows: TGTGCCAGCCTGGAAACAGCAACTAATGAAAAACTGTTTTTT. Translated, it gives CASLETATNEKLFF.

This clonotype has more than one count but fewer than ten. The rearrangement links TRBV28 to TRBJ1-4; 10 bases are a match to TRBD1. Germline V lookup: CDR1 MDHEN, CDR2 SYDVKM. There are 18 residues in the CDR3. V shed 5 bases and J 3 bases; nucleotides not matched to a gene: 12. The CDR3 DNA reads TGTGCCAGCAGTGACATCGGGACAGGGGAGAAGGCTAATGAAAAACTGTTTTTT. The encoded protein is CASSDIGTGEKANEKLFF.

The chain is built from TRBV6-1 and TRBJ2-1; no firm D call. V was cut by 5 bases and J by 1 base, with 15 bases left in between. The CDR3 has 16 residues. Germline V gene sequence: CDR1 MNHNS, CDR2 SASEGT. The CDR3 protein is CASSKYPGLSYNEQFF. Here the CDR3 DNA reads TGTGCCAGCAGTAAATACCCCGGGTTATCCTACAATGAGCAGTTCTTC.

Ten or more counts support this clonotype. The chain links TRBV12-3 or TRBV12-4 to TRBJ1-5; D uncertain. The V end was cut by 4 bases, the J end by 1 base, with 8 bases between. There are 14 residues in the CDR3. This CDR3 is CASSSSPSNQPQHF. In DNA, the CDR3 is TGTGCCAGCAGTTCCTCCCCCAGCAATCAGCCCCAGCATTTT.

This clonotype has at least ten counts. The chain carries TRBV10-3 and TRBJ2-2, with 15 positions matching TRBD2. Germline V gives CDR1 ENHRY, CDR2 SYGVKD. Trimming removed 4 bases from V and 4 bases from J; junction bases left unmatched: 7. This CDR3 is 18 amino acids long. CDR3 residues: CAISGTSGRAEGTGELFF. The CDR3, as DNA: TGTGCCATCAGTGGGACTAGCGGGAGGGCCGAGGGCACCGGGGAGCTGTTTTTT.

In this sample, this clonotype turned up many times. The rearrangement links TRBV15 to TRBJ2-1, with a weak D call TRBD2 (5 bases). The CDR3 has 16 amino acids. Germline-derived CDR1 and CDR2 are LNHNV and YYDKDF (reference sequence). Trimming took 5 bases from V and 6 from J, leaving 20 bases between them. The CDR3 is CATSPRRSGKINEQFF. CDR3 coding DNA: TGTGCCACCAGCCCACGCCGAAGCGGAAAAATCAATGAGCAGTTCTTC. Full variable domain (outside the CDR3, taken from reference TRBV15 and TRBJ2-1): DAMVIQNPRYQVTQFGKPVTLSCSQTLNHNVMYWYQQKSSQAPKLLFHYYDKDFNNEADTPDNFQSRRPNTSFCFLDIRSPGLGDTAMYLCATSPRRSGKINEQFFGPGTRLTVL.

This chain joins TRBV10-3 and TRBJ1-5; no firm D call. The length of the CDR3 is 13 residues. Germline V gene sequence: CDR1 ENHRY, CDR2 SYGVKD. V dropped 5 bases and J dropped 4 bases, with 9 bases sitting between them. As DNA, the CDR3 is TGTGCCATCAGTCCAGACCGAAATCAGCCCCAGCATTTT. This sequence encodes CAISPDRNQPQHF.

On this clonotype itself: At one boundary the junction diverges from the germline segment, which might be a read error. The chain couples TRBV6-2 or TRBV6-3 to TRBJ1-1; unclear D gene. The CDR3 spans 14 residues. Per germline, CDR1 MNHEY and CDR2 SVGEGT. The CDR3 sequence: CTSSPARGNTEAFF. The DNA for the CDR3 is TGTACCAGCAGCCCTGCGCGGGGGAACACTGAAGCTTTCTTT.

The chain couples TRBV30 to TRBJ2-5; tentative D call: TRBD1 (5 bases). This CDR3 is 14 amino acids long. The V gene lost 2 bases and the J gene lost 1 base, with 11 bases spanning the gap. Germline V CDR1 and CDR2: GTSNPN, SVGIG (reference sequence). Written as DNA, the CDR3 is TGTGCCTGGAGTACAACGACAGTCCAAGAGACCCAGTACTTC. Translation: CAWSTTTVQETQYF.

Ten or more counts support this clonotype. J is TRBJ2-3 and V is TRBV11-2, with 7 bases aligning to TRBD2. CDR1 is SGHAT and CDR2 is FQNNGV in the germline V gene. The length of the CDR3 is 14 residues. V was pared by 7 bases and J by 1 base, with 5 bases of the junction left unmatched. CDR3 sequence (DNA): TGTGCCAGCAACCCCACTAGCGGCACAGATACGCAGTATTTT. This translates into CASNPTSGTDTQYF.

This clonotype came up a few times. The missing conserved phenylalanine or tryptophan at the end of this CDR3 makes a read error likely. The V call is TRBV28, the J call TRBJ2-5; D is unresolved. V was clipped by 6 bases and J by 5 bases, with 10 bases between them. The germline V gene has CDR1 MDHEN and CDR2 SYDVKM. The CDR3 length is 12 residues. CDR3 sequence: CASSVRFETQYL. Here the CDR3 DNA reads TGTGCCAGCAGCGTCCGGTTCGAGACCCAGTACCTC.

This clonotype was counted many times. The CDR3 region is CSARDFGVAGGRNEQFF. CDR3 sequence (DNA): TGCAGTGCTAGAGACTTCGGGGTAGCGGGAGGGCGCAATGAGCAGTTCTTC. V is TRBV20-1 and J is TRBJ2-1; 11 bases fit TRBD2. The germline V gene has CDR1 DFQATT and CDR2 SNEGSKA (reference sequence). The CDR3 is 17 amino acids. The J segment lost 6 bases and the V segment lost 0 bases, leaving 10 bases of the junction unmatched.

V and J are TRBV7-8 and TRBJ2-3; D remains unclear. CDR1 is SGHVS and CDR2 is FQNEAQ in the germline V gene. With 3 bases removed from V and 1 base from J, the gap between germline ends came to 17 bases. The CDR3 is 17 amino acids. The CDR3 protein is CASSFSRWSSRTDTQYF. The CDR3 DNA sequence: TGTGCCAGCAGCTTTAGTCGTTGGAGCTCTCGCACAGATACGCAGTATTTT.

This clonotype was picked up many times. The chain has TRBV15 and TRBJ1-1; TRBD1 might be the D (6 bases). V lost 0 bases, J lost 9 bases, and 11 bases lay in between. CDR3 length: 13 amino acids. Per germline, CDR1 LNHNV and CDR2 YYDKDF (reference sequence). The CDR3 DNA reads as TGTGCCACCAGCAGAGATCGAGGACAGAAAGCTTTCTTT. Protein: CATSRDRGQKAFF.